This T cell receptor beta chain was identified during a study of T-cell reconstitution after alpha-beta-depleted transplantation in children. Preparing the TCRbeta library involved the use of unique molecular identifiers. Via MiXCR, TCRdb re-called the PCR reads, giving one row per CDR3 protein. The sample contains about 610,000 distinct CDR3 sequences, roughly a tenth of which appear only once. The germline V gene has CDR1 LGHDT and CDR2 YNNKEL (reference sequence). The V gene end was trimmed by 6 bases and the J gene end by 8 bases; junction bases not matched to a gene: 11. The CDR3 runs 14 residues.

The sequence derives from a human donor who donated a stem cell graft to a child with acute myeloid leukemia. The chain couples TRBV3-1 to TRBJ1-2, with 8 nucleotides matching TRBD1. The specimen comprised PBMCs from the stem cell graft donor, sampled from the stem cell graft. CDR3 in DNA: TGTGCCAGCAGGGCCAGACAGGGGTCGTCGGGCTACACCTTC. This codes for CASRARQGSSGYTF.